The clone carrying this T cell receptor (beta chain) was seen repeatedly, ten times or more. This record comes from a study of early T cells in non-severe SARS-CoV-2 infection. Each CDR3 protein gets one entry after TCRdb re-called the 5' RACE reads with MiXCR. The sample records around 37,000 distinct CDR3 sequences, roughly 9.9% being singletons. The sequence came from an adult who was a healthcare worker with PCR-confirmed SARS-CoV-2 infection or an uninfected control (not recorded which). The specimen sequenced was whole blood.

CDR3 region: CASSPQNPGYSEAFF. The CDR3, as DNA: TGTGCCAGCTCACCGCAAAATCCAGGGTATTCTGAAGCTTTCTTT. This chain connects TRBV18 to TRBJ1-1, with TRBD1 as a possible D gene (5 bases). The CDR3 consists of 15 residues. Trimming removed 3 bases from V and 6 bases from J, with 17 bases in between. Germline CDR1 and CDR2: KGHSH and LQKENI.